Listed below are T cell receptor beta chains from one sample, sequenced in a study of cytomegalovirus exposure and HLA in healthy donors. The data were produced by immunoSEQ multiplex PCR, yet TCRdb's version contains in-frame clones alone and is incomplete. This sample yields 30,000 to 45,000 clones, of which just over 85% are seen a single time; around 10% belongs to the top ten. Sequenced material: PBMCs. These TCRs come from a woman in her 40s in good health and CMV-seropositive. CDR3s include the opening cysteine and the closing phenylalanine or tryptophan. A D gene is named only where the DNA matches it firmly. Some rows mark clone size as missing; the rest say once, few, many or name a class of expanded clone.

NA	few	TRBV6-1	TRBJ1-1	TGTGCCATCAGTGAGGAGGAGGGCCTGAACACTGAAGCTTTCTTT	CAISEEEGLNTEAFF
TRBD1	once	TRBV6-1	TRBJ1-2	TGTGCCAGCAGGGGGGACAGGGAATCATCCTATGGCTACACCTTC	CASRGDRESSYGYTF
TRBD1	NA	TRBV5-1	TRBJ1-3	TGCGCCAGCAGCGGCACGGGACAGTCAACTGGAAACACCATATATTTT	CASSGTGQSTGNTIYF
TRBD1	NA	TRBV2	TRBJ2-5	TGTGCCAGCAGTGGGGGACAGGGAAGAGGGACCCAGTACTTC	CASSGGQGRGTQYF
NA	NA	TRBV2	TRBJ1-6	TGTGCCAGCAGTGCACAGGGTGATAATTCACCCCTCCACTTT	CASSAQGDNSPLHF
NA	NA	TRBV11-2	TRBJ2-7	TGTGCCAGCAGCACTAGCAGCCGTTACGAGCAGTACTTC	CASSTSSRYEQYF
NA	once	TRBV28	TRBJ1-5	TGTGCCAGCAGAGACAGTTATCAGCCCCAGCATTTT	CASRDSYQPQHF
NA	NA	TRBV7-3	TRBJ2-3	TGTGCCAGCAGCTTATCTGGGGGGACAGATACGCAGTATTTT	CASSLSGGTDTQYF
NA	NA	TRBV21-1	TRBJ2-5	TGTGCCACCCGGCACGGGGGGTCCACCGAGGGTGATGTAGAGACCCAGTACTTC	CATRHGGSTEGDVETQYF
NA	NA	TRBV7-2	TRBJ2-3	TGTGCCGGCAGCTTAGCCCTCACAGATACGCAGTATTTT	CAGSLALTDTQYF
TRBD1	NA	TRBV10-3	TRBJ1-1	TGTGCCATCAGTGTAGGGACAGTTCGTAACACTGAAGCCTTCTTT	CAISVGTVRNTEAFF